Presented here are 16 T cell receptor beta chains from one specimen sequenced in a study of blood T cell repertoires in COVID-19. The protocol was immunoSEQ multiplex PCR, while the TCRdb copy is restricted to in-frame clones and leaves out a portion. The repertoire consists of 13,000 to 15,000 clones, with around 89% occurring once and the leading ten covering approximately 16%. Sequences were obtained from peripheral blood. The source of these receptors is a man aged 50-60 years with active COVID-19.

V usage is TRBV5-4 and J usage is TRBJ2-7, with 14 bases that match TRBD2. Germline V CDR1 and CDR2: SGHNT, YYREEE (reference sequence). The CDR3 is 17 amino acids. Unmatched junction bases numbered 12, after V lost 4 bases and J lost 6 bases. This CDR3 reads CASSPPGLAGALSEQYF. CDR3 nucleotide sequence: TGTGCCAGCAGCCCCCCGGGACTAGCGGGAGCATTAAGCGAGCAGTACTTC.

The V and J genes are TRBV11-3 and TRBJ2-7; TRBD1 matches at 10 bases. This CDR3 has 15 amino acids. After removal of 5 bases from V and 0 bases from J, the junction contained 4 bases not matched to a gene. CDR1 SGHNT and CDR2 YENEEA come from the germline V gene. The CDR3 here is CASSPDRGLSYEQYF. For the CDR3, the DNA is TGTGCCAGCAGCCCCGACAGGGGGCTCTCCTACGAGCAGTACTTC.

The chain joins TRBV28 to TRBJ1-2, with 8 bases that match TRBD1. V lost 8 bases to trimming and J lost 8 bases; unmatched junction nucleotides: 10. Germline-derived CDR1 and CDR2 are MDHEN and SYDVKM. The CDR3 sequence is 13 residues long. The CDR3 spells CASEKPGGWGYTF. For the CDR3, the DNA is TGTGCCAGCGAGAAACCAGGGGGCTGGGGCTACACCTTC.

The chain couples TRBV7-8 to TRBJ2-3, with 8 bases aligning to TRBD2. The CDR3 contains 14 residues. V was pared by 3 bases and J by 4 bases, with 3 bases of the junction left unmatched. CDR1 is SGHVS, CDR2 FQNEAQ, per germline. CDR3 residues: CASSLSGSSDTQYF. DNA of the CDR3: TGTGCCAGCAGCTTGAGCGGGAGTTCAGATACGCAGTATTTT.

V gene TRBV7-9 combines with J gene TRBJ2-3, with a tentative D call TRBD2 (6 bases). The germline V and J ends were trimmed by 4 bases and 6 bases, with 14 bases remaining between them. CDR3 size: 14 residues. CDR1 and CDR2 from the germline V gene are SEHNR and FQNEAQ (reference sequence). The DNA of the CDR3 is TGTGCCAGCAGCTCTGGAGGGGCATGGGATACGCAGTATTTT. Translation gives CASSSGGAWDTQYF. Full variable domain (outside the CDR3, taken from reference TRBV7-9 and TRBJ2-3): DTGVSQNPRHKITKRGQNVTFRCDPISEHNRLYWYRQTLGQGPEFLTYFQNEAQLEKSRLLSDRFSAERPKGSFSTLEIQRTEQGDSAMYLCASSSGGAWDTQYFGPGTRLTVL.

CDR3 sequence reads: CASSHNPGTEAFF. The CDR3 DNA is TGTGCCAGCAGCCATAATCCGGGAACTGAAGCTTTCTTT. The chain recombines TRBV14 with TRBJ1-1; D gene ambiguous. In germline, CDR1 is SGHDN, CDR2 FVKESK. CDR3 size: 13 residues. Trimming shortened V by 3 bases and J by 5 bases, and 10 bases separated the two germline ends. Full variable domain (outside the CDR3, taken from reference TRBV14 and TRBJ1-1): EAGVTQFPSHSVIEKGQTVTLRCDPISGHDNLYWYRRVMGKEIKFLLHFVKESKQDESGMPNNRFLAERTGGTYSTLKVQPAELEDSGVYFCASSHNPGTEAFFGQGTRLTVV.

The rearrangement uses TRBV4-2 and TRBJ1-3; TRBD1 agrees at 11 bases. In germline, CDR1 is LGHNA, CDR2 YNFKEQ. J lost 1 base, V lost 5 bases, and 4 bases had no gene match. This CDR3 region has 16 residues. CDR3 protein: CASSYGTGGSGNTIYF. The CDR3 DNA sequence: TGTGCCAGCAGCTACGGGACAGGGGGATCTGGAAACACCATATATTTT.

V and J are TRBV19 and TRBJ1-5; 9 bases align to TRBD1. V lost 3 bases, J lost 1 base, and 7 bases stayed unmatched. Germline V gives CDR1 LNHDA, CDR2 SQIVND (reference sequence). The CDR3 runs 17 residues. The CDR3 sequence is CASSILQGATSNQPQHF. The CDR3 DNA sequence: TGTGCCAGTAGTATCCTACAGGGGGCTACAAGCAATCAGCCCCAGCATTTT. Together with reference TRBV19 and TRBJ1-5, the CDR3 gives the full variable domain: DGGITQSPKYLFRKEGQNVTLSCEQNLNHDAMYWYRQDPGQGLRLIYYSQIVNDFQKGDIAEGYSVSREKKESFPLTVTSAQKNPTAFYLCASSILQGATSNQPQHFGDGTRLSIL.

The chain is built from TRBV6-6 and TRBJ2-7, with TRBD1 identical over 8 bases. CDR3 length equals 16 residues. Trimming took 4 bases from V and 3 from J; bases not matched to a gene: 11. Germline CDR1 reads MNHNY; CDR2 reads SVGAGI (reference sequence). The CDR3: CASSSPSDREVYEQYF. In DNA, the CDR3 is TGTGCCAGCAGTTCCCCGTCGGACAGGGAAGTCTACGAGCAGTACTTC.

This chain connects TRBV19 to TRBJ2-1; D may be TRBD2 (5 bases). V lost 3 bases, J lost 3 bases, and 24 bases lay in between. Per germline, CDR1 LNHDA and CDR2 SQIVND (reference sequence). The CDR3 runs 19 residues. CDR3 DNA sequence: TGTGCCAGTAGTATGTTTCCCGGACTGGTTTATGATAACTACAATGAGCAGTTCTTC. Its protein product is CASSMFPGLVYDNYNEQFF.

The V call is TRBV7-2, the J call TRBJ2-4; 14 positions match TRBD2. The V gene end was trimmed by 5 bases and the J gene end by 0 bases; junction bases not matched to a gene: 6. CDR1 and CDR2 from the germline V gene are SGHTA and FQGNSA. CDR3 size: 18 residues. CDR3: CASSARLAGGLAKNIQYF. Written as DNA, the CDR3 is TGTGCCAGCAGCGCCCGACTAGCGGGGGGGCTAGCCAAAAACATTCAGTACTTC.

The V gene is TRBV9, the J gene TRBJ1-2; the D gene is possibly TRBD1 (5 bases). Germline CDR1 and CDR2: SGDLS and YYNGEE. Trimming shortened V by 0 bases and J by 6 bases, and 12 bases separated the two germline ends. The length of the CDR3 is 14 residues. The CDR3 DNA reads TGTGCCAGCAGCGTAGTAACCGGGACTGATGGCTACACCTTC. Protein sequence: CASSVVTGTDGYTF.

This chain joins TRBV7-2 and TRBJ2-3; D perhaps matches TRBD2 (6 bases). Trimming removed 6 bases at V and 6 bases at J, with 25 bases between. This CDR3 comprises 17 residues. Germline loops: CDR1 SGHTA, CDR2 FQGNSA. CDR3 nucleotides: TGTGCCAGCAGTTCCCCCCGGTCCCGGGAGTACGCCGATACGCAGTATTTT. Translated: CASSSPRSREYADTQYF.

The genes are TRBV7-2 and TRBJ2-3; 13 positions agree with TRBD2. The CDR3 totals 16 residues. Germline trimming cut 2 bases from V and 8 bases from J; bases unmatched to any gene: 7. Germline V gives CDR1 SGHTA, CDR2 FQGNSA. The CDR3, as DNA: TGTGCCAGCAGCTTATTCGGGACTAGCGGGGCAGGTACGCAGTATTTT. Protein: CASSLFGTSGAGTQYF.

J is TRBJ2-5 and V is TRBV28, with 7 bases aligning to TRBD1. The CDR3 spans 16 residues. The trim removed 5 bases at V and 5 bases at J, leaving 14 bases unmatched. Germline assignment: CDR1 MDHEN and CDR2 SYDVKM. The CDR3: CASSPYSGTAGETQYF. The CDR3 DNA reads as TGTGCCAGCAGTCCCTACTCCGGGACAGCCGGGGAGACCCAGTACTTC.

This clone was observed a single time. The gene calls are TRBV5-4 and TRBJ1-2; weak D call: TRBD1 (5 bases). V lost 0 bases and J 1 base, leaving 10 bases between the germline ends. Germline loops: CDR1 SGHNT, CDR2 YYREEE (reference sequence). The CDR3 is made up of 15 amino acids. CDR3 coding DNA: TGTGCCAGCAGCTTGGCCGGGGGGATTAACTATGGCTACACCTTC. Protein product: CASSLAGGINYGYTF.